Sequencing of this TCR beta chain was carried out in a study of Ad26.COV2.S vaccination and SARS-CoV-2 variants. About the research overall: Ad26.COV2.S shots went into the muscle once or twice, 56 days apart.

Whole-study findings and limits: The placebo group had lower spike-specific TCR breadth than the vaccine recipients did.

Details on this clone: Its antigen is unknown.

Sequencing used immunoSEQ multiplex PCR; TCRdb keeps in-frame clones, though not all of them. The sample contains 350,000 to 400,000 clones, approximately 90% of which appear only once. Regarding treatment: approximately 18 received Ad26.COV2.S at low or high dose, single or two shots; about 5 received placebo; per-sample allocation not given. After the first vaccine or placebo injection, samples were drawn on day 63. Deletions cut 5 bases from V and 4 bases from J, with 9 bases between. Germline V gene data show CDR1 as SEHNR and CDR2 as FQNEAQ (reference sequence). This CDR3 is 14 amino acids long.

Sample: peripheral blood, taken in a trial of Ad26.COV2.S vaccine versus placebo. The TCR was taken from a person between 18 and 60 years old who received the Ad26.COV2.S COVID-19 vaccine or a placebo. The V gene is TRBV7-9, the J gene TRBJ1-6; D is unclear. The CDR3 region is CASSGPLYNSPLHF. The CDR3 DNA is TGTGCCAGCAGCGGACCCCTTTATAATTCACCCCTCCACTTT.